This T cell receptor (beta chain) was profiled in a study of CD8 T cells in ankylosing spondylitis. TCRdb re-called the 5' RACE reads through MiXCR, storing one row per CDR3 protein. Here the sample spans 250,000 to 350,000 distinct CDR3 sequences, about 19% being singletons. In its sample, this clonotype was seen many times. As yet, its antigen is unknown. Study-wide results and limits: In ankylosing spondylitis patients, matched synovial fluid reportedly showed significant enrichment of disease-linked clones.

This CDR3 has 13 amino acids. Between the trimmed V and J ends, which lost 3 bases and 3 bases, there was a span of 7 bases. The germline V gene encodes CDR1 KGHDR and CDR2 SFDVKD. The origin of this receptor is a male donor with ankylosing spondylitis or in good health (not recorded which). The rearrangement uses TRBV24-1 and TRBJ1-1, with D hard to call. The material sequenced was blood, either unsorted or a sorted T cell fraction (not recorded which). Here the CDR3 DNA reads TGTGCCACCAGTGATCGGCAGTACACTGAAGCTTTCTTT. Amino acid sequence: CATSDRQYTEAFF.